The sequence of this T cell receptor (beta chain) was determined in a study of control samples from healthy donors and cancer patients. The CDR3 is 15 residues long. Germline-derived CDR1 and CDR2 are MNHEY and SMNVEV (reference sequence). The V and J ends lost 8 bases and 4 bases respectively, with 18 bases between them. Some clones are missing from TCRdb's copy, which holds only in-frame ones; the method was immunoSEQ multiplex PCR. The table shows roughly 73,000 clones, with 85% to 95% occurring only once. The specimen sequenced was blood. The sequence was collected from a woman aged 55-70 years in good health. The rearrangement uses TRBV27 and TRBJ1-5; D is unresolved. The CDR3 sequence: CASAPGGRDNQPQHF. CDR3 in DNA: TGTGCCAGCGCCCCAGGTGGAAGGGATAATCAGCCCCAGCATTTT.